This entry is about one T cell receptor beta chain. What it binds is unknown. This entry belongs to a study of cytomegalovirus exposure and HLA in healthy donors. General study results and limits: A later analysis showed HLA-associated TCR beta chains outstripping equally common others in clonal expansion. A missense variant in DCLRE1C was later tied to TCR beta V- and J-gene trimming. Owing to their indistinguishability, certain V segments, notably TRBV6-2 and TRBV6-3, were excluded. The authors listed around 150 TCR beta chains as cytomegalovirus-associated.

PCR employed 60 Vbeta and 13 Jbeta primers. Libraries were prepared by immunoSEQ multiplex PCR; TCRdb keeps only in-frame clonotypes and omits some of them. Of about 70,000 clones in the sample, about 73% were seen once. Germline CDR1 WNHNN, CDR2 SYGVQD (reference sequence). This CDR3 has 14 amino acids. The junction had 6 bases not matched to a gene; V was cut back by 9 bases and J by 4 bases. Sequencing input: PBMCs. This TCR derives from a woman aged 25 to 39 in good health and CMV-seronegative. This chain joins TRBV10-1 and TRBJ2-7, with 13 nucleotides matching TRBD2. CDR3 sequence reads: CARVTSGGYYEQYF. CDR3 nucleotide sequence: TGCGCCAGAGTGACTAGCGGGGGGTATTACGAGCAGTACTTC.